Each of the 5 T cell receptor beta chains below was sequenced from the same sample in a study of blood T cell repertoires in COVID-19. The repertoire was sequenced with immunoSEQ multiplex PCR; TCRdb's copy has only in-frame clones and lacks some. The sample holds 350,000 to 500,000 clones, 85% to 90% seen once. Sequencing was carried out using peripheral blood. These receptors all come from a man younger than 35 with COVID-19, enrolled during active disease.

J is TRBJ2-7 and V is TRBV6-5, with D perhaps matching TRBD2 (5 bases). The germline V gene has CDR1 MNHEY and CDR2 SVGAGI. CDR3 length: 14 amino acids. Between the trimmed V and J ends, which lost 2 bases and 4 bases, there was a span of 12 bases. The CDR3 is CASSYGQDFYEQYF. As DNA, the CDR3 is TGTGCCAGCAGTTACGGGCAGGACTTTTACGAGCAGTACTTC.

The chain has TRBV19 and TRBJ2-5, with a tentative D call TRBD2 (6 bases). The CDR3 is made up of 13 amino acids. Germline lookup yields CDR1 LNHDA and CDR2 SQIVND (reference sequence). The V end lost 6 bases, the J end lost 2 bases, and 10 bases lay between the germline ends. The CDR3 here is CASRPGTQETQYF. CDR3 coding DNA: TGTGCCAGTAGACCCGGGACTCAAGAGACCCAGTACTTC.

This clone was detected once. The chain combines TRBV3-1 (or the pseudogene TRBV3-2) with TRBJ2-6; D remains ambiguous. From germline, CDR1 is LGHDT and CDR2 YNNKEL (reference sequence). V was cut by 2 bases and J by 0 bases, with 5 bases left in between. The CDR3 runs to 15 residues. CDR3 DNA sequence: TGTGCCAGCAGCCAACACTTCTCTGGGGCCAACGTCCTGACTTTC. As protein: CASSQHFSGANVLTF.

This chain connects TRBV9 to TRBJ1-5, with D perhaps TRBD1 (6 bases). With 3 bases removed from V and 7 bases from J, the gap between germline ends came to 17 bases. CDR1 is SGDLS, CDR2 YYNGEE, per germline. The CDR3 spans 15 residues. The DNA of the CDR3 is TGTGCCAGCAGCGCTACAGGGATGACTGGGCAGCCCCAGCATTTT. Translated: CASSATGMTGQPQHF.

The V and J genes are TRBV6-4 and TRBJ2-1, with D unresolved. Per the germline V gene, CDR1 is MRHNA and CDR2 is SNTAGT. CDR3 length equals 13 residues. V was cut by 9 bases and J by 5 bases, with 14 bases left in between. CDR3 sequence reads: CASGAPFDNEQFF. The CDR3 nucleotides read TGTGCCAGTGGAGCTCCATTCGACAATGAGCAGTTCTTC.